The rows below give T cell receptor beta chains drawn from one sample of a study of T cells after yellow fever vaccination. TCRdb reprocessed the 5' RACE reads via MiXCR and lists one record per CDR3 protein. The sample contains 500,000 to 650,000 distinct CDR3 sequences, around a sixth of which appear only once. The source was PBMCs, collected more than 4 days after the first yellow fever vaccination. Every receptor here comes from a man in his late teens or twenties who received the YFV17D yellow fever vaccine. Both conserved end residues are part of each CDR3. A D gene is named only where the DNA matches it firmly. The size of a clone is reported for some rows only, either as once, few or many, or as a class for expanded clones.

size	V	J	D	length	CDR3	DNA
-	TRBV25-1	TRBJ1-3	TRBD1	14	CASSATGVVNTIYF	TGTGCCAGCAGTGCGACAGGGGTGGTGAACACCATATATTTT
many	TRBV5-1	TRBJ2-3	TRBD2	16	CASSLEGGGREDTQYF	TGCGCCAGCAGCCTGGAAGGCGGGGGGAGAGAAGATACGCAGTATTTT
-	TRBV4-3	TRBJ2-3	TRBD2	17	CASSQSRTSGGQDTQYF	TGCGCCAGCAGCCAAAGTCGGACTAGCGGGGGCCAAGATACGCAGTATTTT
many	TRBV12-3/TRBV12-4	TRBJ1-5	TRBD1	15	CASSETGKAFQPQHF	TGTGCCAGCAGCGAGACAGGGAAGGCTTTTCAGCCCCAGCATTTT
few	TRBV7-3	TRBJ2-3	TRBD1	14	CASSSQGVWDTQYF	TGTGCCAGCAGCTCCCAGGGGGTGTGGGATACGCAGTATTTT
-	TRBV4-3	TRBJ2-3	-	16	CASSQDSGRGTDTQYF	TGCGCCAGCAGCCAAGATTCGGGACGCGGCACAGATACGCAGTATTTT
-	TRBV7-9	TRBJ2-7	TRBD1	15	CASSPQGLLSYEQYF	TGTGCCAGCAGCCCACAGGGGCTCTTATCCTACGAGCAGTACTTC
many	TRBV5-1	TRBJ1-1	-	13	CASRLQGGTEAFF	TGCGCCAGCAGACTACAGGGTGGCACTGAAGCTTTCTTT
few	TRBV20-1	TRBJ2-3	-	15	CSARDPTGTPDTQYF	TGCAGTGCTAGAGACCCAACCGGGACCCCAGATACGCAGTATTTT
few	TRBV5-4	TRBJ2-1	TRBD2	15	CASSTGGAGSNEQFF	TGTGCCAGCAGCACGGGGGGGGCAGGCTCGAATGAGCAGTTCTTC
-	TRBV3-1	TRBJ2-3	-	17	CASKRGGGGFSTDTQYF	TGTGCCAGCAAAAGAGGGGGCGGGGGGTTTAGCACAGATACGCAGTATTTT
-	TRBV7-2	TRBJ1-2	-	15	CASSLDVQVWYGYTF	TGTGCCAGCAGCTTAGATGTACAGGTTTGGTATGGCTACACCTTC
many	TRBV5-1	TRBJ1-4	TRBD1	14	CASSLDTGDEKLFF	TGCGCCAGCAGCTTGGATACAGGGGATGAAAAACTGTTTTTT
few	TRBV5-6	TRBJ2-3	-	15	CASSLVEGPYDTQYF	TGTGCCAGCAGCTTGGTAGAGGGCCCCTACGATACGCAGTATTTT
few	TRBV7-3	TRBJ1-1	-	13	CASRFFRSTEAFF	TGTGCCAGCAGGTTTTTCCGAAGCACTGAAGCTTTCTTT
few	TRBV5-1	TRBJ2-2	TRBD1	15	CASSFQGVTTGELFF	TGCGCCAGCAGCTTCCAGGGGGTTACCACCGGGGAGCTGTTTTTT
-	TRBV9	TRBJ2-7	TRBD1	15	CANSLRTGFSYEQYF	TGTGCCAACTCGCTGAGGACAGGGTTCTCCTACGAGCAGTACTTC
-	TRBV6-6	TRBJ2-7	-	13	CASSRGENYEQYF	TGTGCCAGCAGCCGAGGGGAGAACTACGAGCAGTACTTC
-	TRBV12-3/TRBV12-4	TRBJ2-3	-	14	CASSLNGPRDTQYF	TGTGCCAGCAGTTTAAACGGGCCCAGAGATACGCAGTATTTT
-	TRBV4-3	TRBJ2-3	-	15	CASSQDLGGTDTQYF	TGCGCCAGCAGCCAAGATCTCGGGGGCACAGATACGCAGTATTTT
few	TRBV27	TRBJ2-7	TRBD2	15	CASSGGLAAIYEQYF	TGTGCCAGCAGTGGGGGACTAGCGGCAATCTACGAGCAGTACTTC
few	TRBV4-3	TRBJ2-5	-	15	CASSQGAGAVETQYF	TGCGCCAGCAGCCAAGGGGCGGGGGCCGTAGAGACCCAGTACTTC
many	TRBV3-1	TRBJ1-1	-	13	CASSQTGNTEAFF	TGTGCCAGCAGCCAGACAGGGAACACTGAAGCTTTCTTT
-	TRBV7-2	TRBJ2-5	TRBD2	14	CASRPTSGGETQYF	TGTGCCAGTAGACCGACTAGCGGGGGCGAGACCCAGTACTTC
-	TRBV5-1	TRBJ1-4	-	15	CASSPEARTNEKLFF	TGCGCCAGCAGCCCCGAGGCACGAACTAATGAAAAACTGTTTTTT
few	TRBV7-2	TRBJ1-2	-	13	CASSWGWGDGYTF	TGTGCCAGCAGCTGGGGGTGGGGGGATGGCTACACCTTC
few	TRBV6-1	TRBJ1-3	-	14	CASSQGYSGNTIYF	TGTGCCAGCAGCCAGGGGTACTCTGGAAACACCATATATTTT
-	TRBV7-9	TRBJ1-4	-	15	CASSGGSAVNEKLFF	TGTGCCAGCAGCGGGGGATCCGCGGTCAATGAAAAACTGTTTTTT